This is a list of T cell receptor beta chains from one sample in a study of cytomegalovirus exposure and HLA in healthy donors. TCRdb's copy holds only in-frame clones and misses some; the assay was immunoSEQ multiplex PCR. Of some 60,000 clones in the sample, roughly 96% are singletons; the top ten hold approximately 1%. Sequencing used PBMCs. The receptors were gathered from a man aged 18 to 30 in good health and CMV-seronegative. Both conserved end residues are part of each CDR3. D genes are given only for firm matches. The size of a clone is reported for some rows only, either as once, few or many, or as a class for expanded clones.

TRBD1,TRBJ2-6,.,TRBV5-3,TGTGCCAGGCAGGGGGCAGACTCTGGGGCCAACGTCCTGACTTTC,CARQGADSGANVLTF
TRBD2,TRBJ2-7,once,TRBV2,TGTGCCAGCAGTGAAATGTCTCGCGGGAGTCCCCACGAGCAGTACTTC,CASSEMSRGSPHEQYF
.,TRBJ2-2,.,TRBV7-9,TGTGCCAGCAGCTTACAGGGGGAGGCCGGGGAGCTGTTTTTT,CASSLQGEAGELFF
.,TRBJ2-3,.,TRBV9,TGTGCCAGCAGCTTCACTGCAGATACGCAGTATTTT,CASSFTADTQYF
TRBD2,TRBJ2-1,.,TRBV9,TGTGCCAGCAGCGTAGAGGTCTCAGCGGGAGGTTGGAATGAGCAGTTCTTC,CASSVEVSAGGWNEQFF
.,TRBJ2-1,.,TRBV5-1,TGCGCCAGCAGCTTGTCAACTAGTGTCAATGAGCAGTTCTTC,CASSLSTSVNEQFF
TRBD2,TRBJ2-7,.,TRBV29-1,TGCAGCGCAAAACTAGCGGGGGTATCCTACGAGCAGTACTTC,CSAKLAGVSYEQYF
.,TRBJ1-6,.,TRBV30,TGTGCCTGGAGTTTGGGCCTTAATTCACCCCTCCACTTT,CAWSLGLNSPLHF
.,TRBJ1-1,.,TRBV7-6,TGTGCCAGCAGCTTAGGGGGAGCTGAAGCTTTCTTT,CASSLGGAEAFF
.,TRBJ2-2,.,TRBV4-1,TGCGCCAGCAGCCAAGCCAGAGGAGGCCGGGAGCTGTTTTTT,CASSQARGGRELFF
TRBD1,TRBJ2-7,.,TRBV19,TGTGCCAGTAGTATAGACCCCGGACAGGGGGCCAAAGTTTACGAGCAGTACTTC,CASSIDPGQGAKVYEQYF
.,TRBJ2-2,.,TRBV5-5,TGTGCCAGCAGCGGAGCGAACACCGGGGAGCTGTTTTTT,CASSGANTGELFF
TRBD1,TRBJ2-7,.,TRBV7-9,TGTGCCAGCAGCCCCGGGACAGGCCGGGAGCAGTACTTC,CASSPGTGREQYF
TRBD2,TRBJ2-3,.,TRBV18,TGTGCCAGCTCACGTACTAGCGGAACTAGCACAGATACGCAGTATTTT,CASSRTSGTSTDTQYF
TRBD1,TRBJ2-7,.,TRBV5-1,TGCGCCAGCAGCTCACGGACAGGTGGAAACGAGCAGTACTTC,CASSSRTGGNEQYF
.,TRBJ1-1,.,TRBV6-5,TGTGCCAGCAGTCAGGGGCCCAACACTGAAGCTTTCTTT,CASSQGPNTEAFF
.,TRBJ2-1,.,TRBV29-1,TGCAGCGCAAAGGGGCAGGGGCCACTCTACAATGAGCAGTTCTTC,CSAKGQGPLYNEQFF
TRBD1,TRBJ1-4,.,TRBV5-1,TGCGCCAGCAGCAAGGGACAGGCTAATGAAAAACTGTTTTTT,CASSKGQANEKLFF